These 20 T cell receptor beta chains originate from one sample sequenced in a study of patients and donors after allogeneic stem cell transplantation. TCRdb re-analysed the RT-PCR reads in MiXCR, keeping a single row per CDR3 protein. This sample has 200,000 to 250,000 distinct CDR3 sequences, with approximately 14% found just once. The sequenced sample was blood, either unsorted or a sorted T cell fraction (not recorded which). The receptors were gathered from a human donor who was either an allogeneic HSCT recipient or a stem cell or donor lymphocyte infusion donor (not recorded which). It is not recorded whose cells these are; they may come from a transplant donor.

The V call is TRBV3-1, the J call TRBJ2-2, with a weak D call TRBD2 (5 bases). CDR1 LGHDT and CDR2 YNNKEL come from the germline V gene (reference sequence). V lost 11 bases and J 4 bases, leaving 17 bases between the germline ends. The CDR3 covers 14 residues. CDR3 sequence (DNA): TGTGCCGCCGGGCCGGGGAGCCCCACCGGGGAGCTGTTTTTT. Translated: CAAGPGSPTGELFF.

There are many counts of this clonotype. This chain's CDR3 is CASSTLGGTENTEAFF. CDR3 coding DNA: TGCGCCAGCAGCACCCTCGGGGGGACTGAGAACACTGAAGCTTTCTTT. This chain joins TRBV5-1 and TRBJ1-1; possible D gene TRBD1, 5 bases. V was shortened by 4 bases and J by 1 base, with 17 bases between the two germline ends. This CDR3 comprises 16 residues. CDR1 is SGHRS, CDR2 YFSETQ, per germline.

This clonotype was counted ten times or more. V is TRBV7-2 and J is TRBJ1-6; 7 positions agree with TRBD1. The CDR3 consists of 14 residues. Trimming at V came to 5 bases and at J to 9 bases, leaving 7 bases not matched to a gene. The germline CDR1 and CDR2 sequences are SGHTA and FQGNSA. Here the CDR3 DNA reads TGTGCCAGCAGCCCACCGGGACAGACTTCACCCCTCCACTTT. Its translation: CASSPPGQTSPLHF.

This clonotype was seen a single time. The chain links TRBV30 to TRBJ2-2; maybe TRBD1 (6 bases). Germline CDR1 reads GTSNPN; CDR2 reads SVGIG (reference sequence). The CDR3 loop spans 14 amino acids. V gave up 4 bases and J gave up 5 bases, with 14 bases separating them. The CDR3, as DNA: TGTGCCTGGAAGTCGGACAGCCGAACCGGGGAGCTGTTTTTT. This codes for CAWKSDSRTGELFF.

This clonotype was recorded many times. The J gene is TRBJ2-7, the V gene TRBV20-1; perhaps TRBD1 as D (6 bases). The germline CDR1 and CDR2 sequences are DFQATT and SNEGSKA (reference sequence). Trimming stripped 1 base from V and 2 bases from J, with 12 bases between. The CDR3 is made up of 14 amino acids. CDR3 sequence reads: CSARGTAFPYEQYF. The CDR3 DNA follows: TGCAGTGCTAGAGGGACAGCCTTCCCCTACGAGCAGTACTTC.

This clonotype was seen a few times. One end of the junction is discordant with germline, which a read error may explain. This chain links TRBV6-5 with TRBJ1-3; 8 positions agree with TRBD1. Germline V gene lookup returns CDR1 MNHEY and CDR2 SVGAGI. This CDR3 comprises 15 residues. In DNA form, the CDR3 reads TGTGCCAGCAGTTACGCCGGACAGGGTGGATACACCATATATTTT. This codes for CASSYAGQGGYTIYF.

This clonotype was counted many times. The V gene is TRBV4-2, the J gene TRBJ1-3; possible D gene TRBD1, 5 bases. From germline, CDR1 is LGHNA and CDR2 YNFKEQ. CDR3 length: 19 amino acids. Trimming pared 0 bases from V and 0 bases from J, leaving 18 bases between. The CDR3 is CASSQDFRRGHGSGNTIYF. The CDR3 DNA reads as TGTGCCAGCAGCCAAGACTTTCGAAGAGGACACGGCTCTGGAAACACCATATATTTT.

This clonotype turned up a few times. This chain joins TRBV6-1 and TRBJ1-3; TRBD1 agrees at 9 bases. The V gene's germline CDR1 is MNHNS and CDR2 SASEGT. CDR3 length: 13 residues. J lost 8 bases, V lost 6 bases, and 5 bases had no gene match. CDR3 DNA: TGTGCCAGCAGCAGAGACAGGGGGGACACCATATATTTT. It translates to CASSRDRGDTIYF.

This clonotype was recorded at least ten times. The chain is built from TRBV20-1 and TRBJ2-7; possibly TRBD1 for D (5 bases). The length of the CDR3 is 14 residues. V was pared by 5 bases and J by 3 bases, with 17 bases between. CDR1 is DFQATT and CDR2 is SNEGSKA in the germline V gene (reference sequence). DNA for the CDR3: TGCAGTGCTGCAACAGGATTGATTAACTACGAGCAGTACTTC. This encodes CSAATGLINYEQYF.

This clonotype has at least ten counts. The rearrangement uses TRBV2 and TRBJ2-4; no firm D call. Germline loops: CDR1 SNHLY, CDR2 FYNNEI. The CDR3 sequence is 19 residues long. The ends were cut back, 2 bases at V and 0 bases at J, with 20 bases in the middle. CDR3 in amino acids: CASSEQSRRQTLAKNIQYF. The CDR3 nucleotides are TGTGCCAGCAGTGAACAGAGTCGCAGGCAAACCTTAGCCAAAAACATTCAGTACTTC. The full variable domain, with the rest looked up from reference TRBV2 and TRBJ2-4, is EPEVTQTPSHQVTQMGQEVILRCVPISNHLYFYWYRQILGQKVEFLVSFYNNEISEKSEIFDDQFSVERPDGSNFTLKIRSTKLEDSAMYFCASSEQSRRQTLAKNIQYFGAGTRLSVL.

This clonotype was seen many times. The rearrangement links TRBV6-1 to TRBJ2-3; 7 bases are a match to TRBD2. The CDR3 consists of 15 residues. V was pared by 7 bases and J by 2 bases, with 9 bases of the junction left unmatched. CDR1 is MNHNS and CDR2 is SASEGT in the germline V gene. The CDR3, as DNA: TGTGCCAGCAAAGTGGCTAGCGGATACACAGATACGCAGTATTTT. Encoded protein: CASKVASGYTDTQYF.

This clonotype was observed a handful of times. The rearrangement joins TRBV20-1 to TRBJ2-4, with D tentatively TRBD1 (6 bases). V dropped 3 bases and J dropped 0 bases, with 15 bases sitting between them. CDR1 and CDR2 (germline): DFQATT, SNEGSKA (reference sequence). This CDR3 comprises 16 residues. The CDR3 coding sequence is TGCAGTGCTAGCCAAACGGGACAAATAGCCAAAAACATTCAGTACTTC. Translated, it gives CSASQTGQIAKNIQYF.

This rearrangement joins TRBV27 to TRBJ2-2, with 10 bases that match TRBD2. There are 14 residues in the CDR3. Per germline, CDR1 MNHEY and CDR2 SMNVEV (reference sequence). The junction had 7 bases not matched to a gene; V was cut back by 8 bases and J by 7 bases. CDR3 bases: TGTGCCAGCCGGGAACTAGCGGGACTCGGGGAGCTGTTTTTT. This sequence encodes CASRELAGLGELFF.

This clonotype was seen a handful of times. This chain links TRBV13 with TRBJ1-2; 7 bases are shared with TRBD1. The CDR3 sequence is 17 residues long. Per the germline V gene, CDR1 is PRHDT and CDR2 is FYEKMQ (reference sequence). The trim removed 1 base at V and 2 bases at J, leaving 10 bases unmatched. CDR3 protein: CASSLESTGTYNYGYTF. The CDR3 DNA sequence: TGTGCCAGCAGCTTAGAATCGACAGGGACCTACAACTATGGCTACACCTTC.

The genes are TRBV7-2 and TRBJ2-3; D remains ambiguous. The V gene lost 5 bases and the J gene lost 3 bases, with 9 bases spanning the gap. The CDR3 has 13 amino acids. Germline V lookup: CDR1 SGHTA, CDR2 FQGNSA. In nucleotides, the CDR3 is TGTGCCAGCAGCGGAACTGGGACAGATACGCAGTATTTT. Residues: CASSGTGTDTQYF.

This clonotype was counted a few times. The rearrangement links TRBV20-1 to TRBJ2-7; D uncertain. Trimming left V 1 base short and J 4 bases short, with 14 bases between. Germline CDR1 and CDR2: DFQATT and SNEGSKA (reference sequence). The CDR3 sequence is 14 residues long. CDR3 region: CSARATPPLYEQYF. In DNA, the CDR3 is TGCAGTGCTAGAGCCACCCCGCCCTTGTACGAGCAGTACTTC.

This clonotype has only a few counts. V and J are TRBV5-6 and TRBJ2-5; D possibly matches TRBD1 or TRBD2 (6 bases each). The CDR3 is 15 residues long. V lost 0 bases, J lost 5 bases, and 14 bases lay in between. Germline CDR1 is SGHDT and CDR2 is YYEEEE. CDR3 sequence (DNA): TGTGCCAGCAGCTTGGCCGGGGGCCTCGGGGAGACCCAGTACTTC. It yields the protein CASSLAGGLGETQYF.

This chain links TRBV20-1 with TRBJ1-5, with 9 bases identical to TRBD1. J was trimmed by 2 bases and V by 7 bases; bases with no gene match: 12. Germline lookup yields CDR1 DFQATT and CDR2 SNEGSKA (reference sequence). The CDR3 spans 16 residues. The CDR3 coding sequence is TGCAGTGTTACAGGGGGCTACTCCTTTGGCAATCAGCCCCAGCATTTT. As protein: CSVTGGYSFGNQPQHF.

This sequence joins TRBV12-3 or TRBV12-4 and TRBJ1-3, with D perhaps TRBD1 (6 bases). The ends were cut back, 6 bases at V and 3 bases at J, with 12 bases in the middle. This CDR3 is 14 amino acids long. CDR3 coding DNA: TGTGCCAGCAGCGCCAAGGGGGGTGGAAACACCATATATTTT. Its translation: CASSAKGGGNTIYF.

Notes on this clonotype: It may be a read error: a sequence one base away is much more abundant. CDR3 sequence (DNA): TGTGCCAGCAGCCGCGGATGGGTAGCGGGGGGATCCCATGAGCAGTTCTTC. Protein product: CASSRGWVAGGSHEQFF. The chain couples TRBV6-1 to TRBJ2-1, with 10 bases aligning to TRBD2. The germline V gene has CDR1 MNHNS and CDR2 SASEGT. The CDR3 covers 17 residues. The V and J ends lost 6 bases and 8 bases, in that order; junction bases with no gene match: 16.